The clone carrying this TCR beta chain appeared once. This sample is drawn from a study of technical replicates of blood from a handful of donors. Repertoires were generated with immunoSEQ multiplex PCR, while TCRdb's copy carries only in-frame clones and drops some. The table lists 75,000 to 100,000 clones, 94% of them singletons. V was clipped by 2 bases and J by 2 bases, with 14 bases between them. The CDR3 sequence is 16 residues long. CDR1 is LNHNV and CDR2 is YYDKDF in the germline V gene (reference sequence). The rearrangement uses TRBV15 and TRBJ2-3; D may be TRBD2 (5 bases). The source material was T cells isolated from PBMCs. The sequence came from a human donor in good health. In DNA form, the CDR3 reads TGTGCCACCAGCAGACAAAGCGGCTCTATCACAGATACGCAGTATTTT. It yields the protein CATSRQSGSITDTQYF. Looking up the rest from reference TRBV15 and TRBJ2-3 gives the full variable domain: DAMVIQNPRYQVTQFGKPVTLSCSQTLNHNVMYWYQQKSSQAPKLLFHYYDKDFNNEADTPDNFQSRRPNTSFCFLDIRSPGLGDTAMYLCATSRQSGSITDTQYFGPGTRLTVL.